This T cell receptor (beta chain) was captured in a study of cytomegalovirus exposure and HLA in healthy donors. General study findings and limits: The authors listed 164 TCR beta chains as cytomegalovirus-associated.

The PCR contained 60 Vbeta and 13 Jbeta primers. The assay was immunoSEQ multiplex PCR, and TCRdb's table has in-frame clones only and misses some. The sample shows 80,000 to 100,000 clones, over 55% of them seen only once. In regard to this clone: What it recognizes is unknown. Germline and junction disagree at one end, which may indicate a read error.

This CDR3 is 10 amino acids long. Germline V gene data show CDR1 as SEHNR and CDR2 as FQNEAQ (reference sequence). Input material: PBMCs. This receptor was taken from a woman under 30 in good health and CMV-seropositive. This chain joins TRBV7-9 and TRBJ1-4; 7 bases map to TRBD1. As DNA, the CDR3 is TGTGCCAGCAGATATGACAGGGACCGTTTT. Translation: CASRYDRDRF.